This entry lists 27 T cell receptor beta chains sequenced from one sample in a study of shared clonotypes between healthy human individuals. CD45RO-negative cells were positively selected for CCR7, leaving out terminally differentiated effector memory CD45RA+ cells. Data came from immunoSEQ multiplex PCR; TCRdb stores just in-frame clones and leaves some out. The table includes over 2,000,000 clones, 80% to 95% detected once. Material for sequencing was naive CD8+ T cells from PBMCs. These receptors originate from a man younger than 30 in good health. Some clones in this sample may be carry-over from other donors' samples.

The chain combines TRBV7-2 with TRBJ2-1; 13 nucleotides agree with TRBD2. Germline values: CDR1 SGHTA, CDR2 FQGNSA. The CDR3 is 16 amino acids. Losses at the gene ends were 2 bases for V and 12 bases for J; bases not matched to a gene: 10. CDR3 residues: CASSLRAGLAGLPQFF. CDR3 bases: TGTGCCAGCAGCTTAAGGGCGGGACTAGCGGGGCTCCCGCAGTTCTTC.

V and J are TRBV6-1 and TRBJ1-5; tentative D call: TRBD1 (5 bases). The CDR3 is 20 amino acids. With 2 bases removed from V and 3 bases from J, the gap between germline ends came to 26 bases. The germline CDR1 and CDR2 sequences are MNHNS and SASEGT. The CDR3, as DNA: TGTGCCAGCAGTGAATGGCTTGGCAGGGTCATGGGAAAAAACAATCAGCCCCAGCATTTT. Protein sequence: CASSEWLGRVMGKNNQPQHF.

For this clone: This specimen includes other DNA sequences encoding the same CDR3. The chain links TRBV19 to TRBJ2-7; possibly TRBD2 for D (6 bases). Per the germline V gene, CDR1 is LNHDA and CDR2 is SQIVND (reference sequence). The CDR3 length is 13 residues. Trimming stripped 6 bases from V and 1 base from J, with 10 bases between. Here the CDR3 DNA reads TGTGCCAGTAGGGGGACTGGATCCTACGAGCAGTACTTC. This encodes CASRGTGSYEQYF.

The rearrangement links TRBV28 to TRBJ2-7; tentatively, D is TRBD2 (5 bases). Trimming shortened V by 5 bases and J by 0 bases, and 17 bases separated the two germline ends. The CDR3 has 16 amino acids. Germline values: CDR1 MDHEN, CDR2 SYDVKM. DNA for the CDR3: TGTGCCAGCAGTCCCGAGGGTAGTAACTTCTCCTACGAGCAGTACTTC. This codes for CASSPEGSNFSYEQYF.

This chain joins TRBV9 and TRBJ2-1; D not resolved. The CDR3 is 15 amino acids. CDR1 is SGDLS and CDR2 is YYNGEE in the germline V gene. V lost 1 base to trimming and J lost 2 bases, with 10 bases between them. The CDR3 loop reads CASSVKSITYNEQFF. Here the CDR3 DNA reads TGTGCCAGCAGCGTAAAATCTATAACCTACAATGAGCAGTTCTTC.

This sequence joins TRBV28 and TRBJ2-1, with D perhaps given as TRBD1 or TRBD2 (5 bases each). In germline, CDR1 is MDHEN, CDR2 SYDVKM. Between the trimmed V and J ends, which lost 6 bases and 6 bases, there was a span of 12 bases. CDR3 size: 13 residues. This CDR3 reads CASRLGPRNEQFF. The CDR3 region has the DNA TGTGCCAGCAGGCTGGGACCACGCAATGAGCAGTTCTTC.

The chain links TRBV18 to TRBJ2-7; weak D call: TRBD2 (5 bases). The CDR3 totals 17 residues. Germline V gives CDR1 KGHSH, CDR2 LQKENI. V was trimmed by 3 bases and J by 0 bases, leaving 18 bases between them. CDR3: CASSPGSEGFYSYEQYF. The CDR3 region has the DNA TGTGCCAGCTCACCCGGTAGTGAGGGTTTTTACTCCTACGAGCAGTACTTC. The full variable domain, in which reference TRBV18 and TRBJ2-7 provide the parts outside the CDR3, is NAGVMQNPRHLVRRRGQEARLRCSPMKGHSHVYWYRQLPEEGLKFMVYLQKENIIDESGMPKERFSAEFPKEGPSILRIQQVVRGDSAAYFCASSPGSEGFYSYEQYFGPGTRLTVT.

This clone occurred a few times. The V gene is TRBV11-2, the J gene TRBJ1-1, with D tentatively TRBD1 (5 bases). CDR1 and CDR2 (germline): SGHAT, FQNNGV. The CDR3 sequence is 13 residues long. V lost 5 bases, J lost 3 bases, and 10 bases lay in between. CDR3 sequence reads: CASSPGAHTEAFF. The CDR3 bases are TGTGCCAGCAGCCCTGGGGCACACACTGAAGCTTTCTTT.

Concerning this clone itself: The identical CDR3 is also encoded by other nucleotide sequences in the sample. The gene calls are TRBV19 and TRBJ2-7; D is perhaps TRBD2 (5 bases). In germline, CDR1 is LNHDA, CDR2 SQIVND (reference sequence). V lost 3 bases to trimming and J lost 6 bases, with 6 bases between them. The CDR3 runs to 11 residues. Here the CDR3 reads CASSIGGEQYF. In nucleotides, the CDR3 is TGTGCCAGTAGTATTGGAGGCGAGCAGTACTTC.

This clone has a single count. The chain employs TRBV9 and TRBJ2-3; the D gene could be TRBD1 or TRBD2 (6 bases each). The CDR3 runs to 16 residues. V was clipped by 4 bases and J by 0 bases, with 15 bases between them. Germline V gene lookup returns CDR1 SGDLS and CDR2 YYNGEE. In DNA form, the CDR3 reads TGTGCCAGCAGCAGGGGGGCGATATCAAGCACAGATACGCAGTATTTT. This gives the protein CASSRGAISSTDTQYF.

This chain connects TRBV4-1 to TRBJ2-5; the D is unclear. CDR1 and CDR2 from the germline V gene are MGHRA and YSYEKL. CDR3 length: 15 residues. V was cut by 1 base and J by 3 bases, with 12 bases left in between. The CDR3 sequence: CASSQGGRLEETQYF. In DNA, the CDR3 is TGCGCCAGCAGCCAAGGTGGCAGGTTGGAAGAGACCCAGTACTTC.

The chain recombines TRBV11-2 with TRBJ2-7; D remains unclear. This CDR3 is built from 13 residues. Looked up from germline, CDR1 is SGHAT and CDR2 is FQNNGV. The V end was cut by 6 bases, the J end by 2 bases, with 11 bases between. The CDR3 sequence: CASSQDRTYEQYF. CDR3 nucleotide sequence: TGTGCCAGCAGTCAGGACCGGACCTACGAGCAGTACTTC.

The chain carries TRBV7-9 and TRBJ2-5; 14 bases map to TRBD2. V was clipped by 4 bases and J by 5 bases; unmatched bases: 6. CDR1 SEHNR and CDR2 FQNEAQ come from the germline V gene (reference sequence). CDR3 length: 16 residues. CDR3 bases: TGTGCCAGCAGCTCACCGGGACTAGCGGGAGTGGAGACCCAGTACTTC. Translation: CASSSPGLAGVETQYF.

This clone occurred once. At one boundary the junction diverges from the germline segment, which might be a read error. The chain combines TRBV27 with TRBJ2-1; unclear D gene. This CDR3 contains 11 residues. The germline V gene has CDR1 MNHEY and CDR2 SMNVEV (reference sequence). Here the CDR3 DNA reads TGTGCCTGCAGTTTGGGGAATGAGCAGTTCTTC. Translating it yields CACSLGNEQFF.

V usage is TRBV11-2 and J usage is TRBJ2-6, with D possibly being TRBD1 (5 bases). The CDR3 runs to 13 residues. Between the trimmed V and J ends, which lost 9 bases and 2 bases, there was a span of 8 bases. CDR1 is SGHAT and CDR2 is FQNNGV in the germline V gene. The chain's CDR3 is CASKGTGANVLTF. DNA for the CDR3: TGTGCCAGTAAGGGGACTGGGGCCAACGTCCTGACTTTC.

The CDR3 loop reads CASSLPSYNEQFF. For the CDR3, the DNA is TGTGCCAGCAGCCTCCCCAGCTACAATGAGCAGTTCTTC. The V gene is TRBV9, the J gene TRBJ2-1; D gene uncertain. The CDR3 runs to 13 residues. Germline-derived CDR1 and CDR2 are SGDLS and YYNGEE. Trimming left V 4 bases short and J 3 bases short, with 8 bases between.

This clone was seen only a few times. V and J are TRBV30 and TRBJ1-3; D call uncertain. CDR1 GTSNPN and CDR2 SVGIG come from the germline V gene (reference sequence). V dropped 4 bases and J dropped 4 bases, with 8 bases sitting between them. The CDR3 spans 12 residues. The CDR3: CAWKAAGNTIYF. The DNA of the CDR3 is TGTGCCTGGAAGGCAGCAGGAAACACCATATATTTT.

This chain links TRBV9 with TRBJ2-5; 10 nucleotides align to TRBD1. The CDR3 contains 15 residues. Trimming removed 3 bases from V and 2 bases from J; junction bases left unmatched: 4. CDR1 is SGDLS and CDR2 is YYNGEE in the germline V gene. DNA for the CDR3: TGTGCCAGCAGCGCGGGACAGGGGATACAAGAGACCCAGTACTTC. It is translated as CASSAGQGIQETQYF.

The chain employs TRBV6-5 and TRBJ2-2, with 11 bases identical to TRBD1. Germline V gene lookup returns CDR1 MNHEY and CDR2 SVGAGI. J lost 7 bases, V lost 2 bases, and 6 bases had no gene match. The CDR3 is 16 residues long. CDR3 protein: CASSYTGQGAGGELFF. As DNA, the CDR3 is TGTGCCAGCAGTTACACAGGACAGGGGGCGGGCGGGGAGCTGTTTTTT.

The chain uses TRBV7-2 and TRBJ2-7; D tentatively reads TRBD1 or TRBD2 (7 bases each). Between the trimmed V and J ends, which lost 0 bases and 6 bases, there was a span of 18 bases. The CDR3 runs to 16 residues. CDR1 and CDR2 from the germline V gene are SGHTA and FQGNSA. DNA of the CDR3: TGTGCCAGCAGCTTAGCGCTCCCAGGGGGAGGGAGCGAGCAGTACTTC. Protein product: CASSLALPGGGSEQYF.

The J gene is TRBJ1-1, the V gene TRBV5-1; no definite D call. Trimming removed 0 bases from V and 0 bases from J, with 9 bases in between. The CDR3 spans 15 residues. Germline values: CDR1 SGHRS, CDR2 YFSETQ. This CDR3 is CASSLVGRMNTEAFF. CDR3 sequence (DNA): TGCGCCAGCAGCTTGGTGGGCCGCATGAACACTGAAGCTTTCTTT.

This chain connects TRBV27 to TRBJ1-1; a weak D match, TRBD1 (6 bases). Between the trimmed V and J ends, which lost 5 bases and 7 bases, there was a span of 23 bases. The CDR3 has 16 amino acids. Germline V gives CDR1 MNHEY, CDR2 SMNVEV (reference sequence). This CDR3 reads CASSPPRRGGTFEAFF. CDR3 DNA sequence: TGTGCCAGCAGTCCCCCGAGGAGGGGGGGGACATTTGAAGCTTTCTTT.

The genes are TRBV10-1 and TRBJ2-7, with D perhaps given as TRBD1 or TRBD2 (5 bases each). The germline V gene has CDR1 WNHNN and CDR2 SYGVQD (reference sequence). CDR3 length equals 14 residues. The V and J ends lost 8 bases and 0 bases respectively, with 14 bases between them. The CDR3 is CASPGAGRSYEQYF. As DNA, the CDR3 is TGCGCCAGCCCCGGGGCGGGTCGCTCCTACGAGCAGTACTTC.

The chain joins TRBV23-1 to TRBJ2-7, with TRBD2 as a possible D gene (6 bases). TRBV23-1 is noted as an ORF with a role that remains uncertain. V gave up 11 bases and J gave up 2 bases, with 22 bases separating them. This CDR3 has 15 residues. The CDR3 DNA reads as TGCGCCCCCAGTCGGACCGGCGGGAACGCCTACGAGCAGTACTTC. Its translation: CAPSRTGGNAYEQYF.

The rearrangement links TRBV6-5 to TRBJ2-1; TRBD1 is a possible D gene (6 bases). Trimming pared 1 base from V and 3 bases from J, leaving 7 bases between. There are 14 residues in the CDR3. CDR1 is MNHEY, CDR2 SVGAGI, per germline. The CDR3 sequence is CASSYLDSYNEQFF. CDR3 DNA sequence: TGTGCCAGCAGTTACTTGGACAGCTACAATGAGCAGTTCTTC.

As DNA, the CDR3 is TGTGCCAGCCAAAACAGGGGAGACGCAGATACGCAGTATTTT. Protein product: CASQNRGDADTQYF. The rearrangement uses TRBV6-5 and TRBJ2-3; 7 bases align to TRBD1. CDR1 and CDR2 from the germline V gene are MNHEY and SVGAGI. CDR3 length: 14 residues. Trimming removed 8 bases from V and 4 bases from J; junction bases left unmatched: 9.

The gene calls are TRBV7-3 and TRBJ2-7; TRBD2 matches 7 bases. Germline V lookup: CDR1 SGHTA, CDR2 FQGTGA. This CDR3 comprises 15 residues. J lost 3 bases, V lost 0 bases, and 5 bases had no gene match. The CDR3 protein is CASSLTSGPFYEQYF. The CDR3 nucleotides read TGTGCCAGCAGCTTAACTAGCGGGCCCTTCTACGAGCAGTACTTC.